This TCR beta chain was captured by sequencing in a study of vaccination and CD4 T cells after COVID-19. Looking at the study overall: Overlapping spike peptides served as the stimulus for the cells. These peptides came from SARS-CoV-2 and from the common cold coronaviruses HCoV-NL63, HCoV-OC43 and HCoV-229E.

In the case of this clonotype: Its antigen is not known.

Once obtained from cultured CD4+ T cells, the DNA was sequenced using the Oncomine TCR Beta short-read assay. Using its own MiXCR run on the PCR reads, TCRdb lists one record per CDR3 protein. The sample gives 20,000 to 30,000 distinct CDR3 sequences, 50% of which show up once; 28% is in the top ten. The germline V gene has CDR1 SNHLY and CDR2 FYNNEI. Trimming took off 5 bases at V and 1 base at J, with 12 bases between the two ends. The CDR3 contains 14 residues. Treatment here: roughly 10-day PBMC culture with coronavirus spike peptide pools or control peptides (ViraFEST assay). The source material was CD4+ T cells from blood, cultured in vitro, sampled before SARS-CoV-2 vaccination. The rearrangement links TRBV2 to TRBJ2-7; the D gene could be TRBD1 or TRBD2 (5 bases each). The receptor's source is a human donor who received a COVID-19 vaccine. The CDR3 coding sequence is TGTGCCAGCAGTCTGGGACGGAGATCCTACGAGCAGTACTTC. As protein: CASSLGRRSYEQYF.